The 9 T cell receptor beta chains presented below share a single source sample, sequenced in a study of cytomegalovirus exposure and HLA in healthy donors. Profiled with immunoSEQ multiplex PCR; TCRdb holds only in-frame clones, not every one. The sample contains 60,000 to 70,000 clones, more than 85% of which appear only once. The specimen was PBMCs. The origin of the receptors is a woman aged 18-29 years in good health and CMV-seronegative.

A single count supports this clone. The rearrangement joins TRBV7-2 to TRBJ2-5, with a tentative D call TRBD1 (6 bases). This CDR3 is 14 amino acids long. The V end lost 6 bases, the J end lost 0 bases, and 11 bases lay between the germline ends. CDR1 is SGHTA and CDR2 is FQGNSA in the germline V gene. The CDR3 DNA sequence: TGTGCCAGCAGTCGACAGGCCAACCAAGAGACCCAGTACTTC. It codes for CASSRQANQETQYF.

This clone has only a few counts. The V call is TRBV4-2, the J call TRBJ1-1; 8 nucleotides match TRBD1. This CDR3 region has 14 residues. The trim removed 4 bases at V and 4 bases at J, leaving 5 bases unmatched. Per germline, CDR1 LGHNA and CDR2 YNFKEQ. The CDR3 region is CASSLGQGGTEAFF. The DNA of the CDR3 is TGTGCCAGCAGCCTAGGACAGGGCGGCACTGAAGCTTTCTTT.

The chain joins TRBV7-2 to TRBJ2-1; TRBD2 aligns across 11 bases. This CDR3 has 15 residues. Germline V gene sequence: CDR1 SGHTA, CDR2 FQGNSA. J gave up 4 bases and V 2 bases, and 1 base lay outside the gene matches. The chain's CDR3 is CASSLLAGGYNEQFF. Written as DNA, the CDR3 is TGTGCCAGCAGCTTATTAGCGGGGGGGTACAATGAGCAGTTCTTC. Filled out from reference TRBV7-2 and TRBJ2-1, the complete variable domain reads GAGVSQSPSNKVTEKGKDVELRCDPISGHTALYWYRQSLGQGLEFLIYFQGNSAPDKSGLPSDRFSAERTGGSVSTLTIQRTQQEDSAVYLCASSLLAGGYNEQFFGPGTRLTVL.

This clone has a single count. This chain uses TRBV28 with TRBJ2-3; 9 nucleotides match TRBD1. With V trimmed by 5 bases and J by 4 bases, 7 bases remained unmatched. CDR1 is MDHEN and CDR2 is SYDVKM in the germline V gene. The CDR3 totals 15 residues. The CDR3 reads CASSPSGTGPDTQYF. The DNA for the CDR3 is TGTGCCAGCAGTCCCTCCGGGACAGGGCCAGATACGCAGTATTTT.

V and J are TRBV13 and TRBJ2-2; D not certain. The germline gives CDR1 PRHDT, CDR2 FYEKMQ (reference sequence). CDR3 size: 14 residues. Trimming stripped 3 bases from V and 4 bases from J, with 9 bases between. The CDR3 nucleotides are TGTGCCAGCAGCTTGGAGTCTCGCACCGGGGAGCTGTTTTTT. The encoded protein is CASSLESRTGELFF.

J is TRBJ1-4 and V is TRBV5-6, with TRBD1 matching 8 bases. The CDR3 runs 13 residues. V dropped 5 bases and J dropped 4; count of bases not matched to a gene: 1. The V gene's germline CDR1 is SGHDT and CDR2 YYEEEE. CDR3 sequence: CASSGQGNEKLFF. In nucleotides, the CDR3 is TGTGCCAGCAGTGGACAGGGTAATGAAAAACTGTTTTTT.

The chain employs TRBV27 and TRBJ1-4, with TRBD1 identical over 9 bases. The germline gives CDR1 MNHEY, CDR2 SMNVEV (reference sequence). There are 14 residues in the CDR3. After removal of 6 bases from V and 7 bases from J, the junction contained 6 bases not matched to a gene. The CDR3 sequence: CASSPDRGSEKLFF. CDR3 nucleotides: TGTGCCAGCAGCCCGGACAGGGGTAGTGAAAAACTGTTTTTT.

This chain joins TRBV7-9 and TRBJ1-3; D is perhaps TRBD1 (5 bases). CDR3 length: 15 residues. Germline V gene lookup returns CDR1 SEHNR and CDR2 FQNEAQ (reference sequence). The V gene lost 4 bases and the J gene lost 2 bases, with 12 bases spanning the gap. The DNA of the CDR3 is TGTGCCAGCAGCTCTAGGGGATTGGCTGGAAACACCATATATTTT. It translates to CASSSRGLAGNTIYF. The full variable domain, with the rest looked up from reference TRBV7-9 and TRBJ1-3, is DTGVSQNPRHKITKRGQNVTFRCDPISEHNRLYWYRQTLGQGPEFLTYFQNEAQLEKSRLLSDRFSAERPKGSFSTLEIQRTEQGDSAMYLCASSSRGLAGNTIYFGEGSWLTVV.

This clone was observed once. This chain links TRBV5-4 with TRBJ2-3; TRBD1 might be the D (5 bases). Germline assignment: CDR1 SGHNT and CDR2 YYREEE (reference sequence). The CDR3 spans 14 residues. V was cut by 4 bases and J by 0 bases, with 9 bases left in between. The CDR3 loop is CASSKQDSTDTQYF. Here the CDR3 DNA reads TGTGCCAGCAGCAAACAGGATAGCACAGATACGCAGTATTTT.